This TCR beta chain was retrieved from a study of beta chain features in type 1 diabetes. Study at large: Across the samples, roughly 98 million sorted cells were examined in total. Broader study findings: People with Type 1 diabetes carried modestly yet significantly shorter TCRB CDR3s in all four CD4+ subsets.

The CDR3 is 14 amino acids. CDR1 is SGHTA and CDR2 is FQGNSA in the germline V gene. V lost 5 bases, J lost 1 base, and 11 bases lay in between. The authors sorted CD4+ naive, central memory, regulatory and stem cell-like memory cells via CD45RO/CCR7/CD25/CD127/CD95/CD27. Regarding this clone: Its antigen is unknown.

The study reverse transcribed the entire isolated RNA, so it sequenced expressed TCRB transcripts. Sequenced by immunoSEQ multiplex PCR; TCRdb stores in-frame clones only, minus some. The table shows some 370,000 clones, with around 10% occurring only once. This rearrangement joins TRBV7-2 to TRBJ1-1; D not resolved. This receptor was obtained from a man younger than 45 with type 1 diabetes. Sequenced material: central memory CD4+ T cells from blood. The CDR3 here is CASSPPGWNTEAFF. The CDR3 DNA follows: TGTGCCAGCAGCCCCCCGGGGTGGAACACTGAAGCTTTCTTT. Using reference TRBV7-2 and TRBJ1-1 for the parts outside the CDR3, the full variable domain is GAGVSQSPSNKVTEKGKDVELRCDPISGHTALYWYRQSLGQGLEFLIYFQGNSAPDKSGLPSDRFSAERTGGSVSTLTIQRTQQEDSAVYLCASSPPGWNTEAFFGQGTRLTVV.